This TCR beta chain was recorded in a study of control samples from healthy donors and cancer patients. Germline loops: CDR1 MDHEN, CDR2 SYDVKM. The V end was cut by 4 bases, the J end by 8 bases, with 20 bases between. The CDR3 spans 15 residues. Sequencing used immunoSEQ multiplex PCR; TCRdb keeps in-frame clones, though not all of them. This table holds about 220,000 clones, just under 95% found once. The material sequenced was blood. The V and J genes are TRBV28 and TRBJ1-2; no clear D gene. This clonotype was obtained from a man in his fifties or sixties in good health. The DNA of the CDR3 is TGTGCCAGCAGTTCGCCCTCGGGAGGCCAACAGGGCTACACCTTC. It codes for CASSSPSGGQQGYTF.